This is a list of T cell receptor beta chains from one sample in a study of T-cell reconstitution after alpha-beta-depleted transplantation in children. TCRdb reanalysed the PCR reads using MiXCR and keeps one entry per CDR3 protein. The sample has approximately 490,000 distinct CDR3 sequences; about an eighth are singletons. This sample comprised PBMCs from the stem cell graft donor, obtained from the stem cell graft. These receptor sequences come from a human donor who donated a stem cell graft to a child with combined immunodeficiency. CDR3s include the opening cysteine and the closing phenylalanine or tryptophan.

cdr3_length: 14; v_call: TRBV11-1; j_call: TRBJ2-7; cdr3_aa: CASSSRTRGGEQYF
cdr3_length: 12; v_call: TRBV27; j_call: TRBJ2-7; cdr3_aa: CASSSGQNEQYF
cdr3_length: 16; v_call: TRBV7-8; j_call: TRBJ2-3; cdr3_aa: CASSPSGGGAADTQYF
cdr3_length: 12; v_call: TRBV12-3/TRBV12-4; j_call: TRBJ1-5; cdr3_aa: CASGGANQPQHF
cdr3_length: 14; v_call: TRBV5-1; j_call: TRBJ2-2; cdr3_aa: CASSSGFDTGELFF
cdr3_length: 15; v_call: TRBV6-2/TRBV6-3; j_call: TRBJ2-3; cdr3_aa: CASSPTGVGTDTQYF
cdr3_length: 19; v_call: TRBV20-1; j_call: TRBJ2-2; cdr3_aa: CSAQSPGLAGGANTGELFF
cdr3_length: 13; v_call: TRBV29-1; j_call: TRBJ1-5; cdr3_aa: CSAGQDSNQPQHF
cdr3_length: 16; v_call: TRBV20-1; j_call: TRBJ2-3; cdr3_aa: CSANPPTSGSTDTQYF
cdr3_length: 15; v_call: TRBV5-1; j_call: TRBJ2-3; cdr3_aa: CASSLDMTSGGSQYF
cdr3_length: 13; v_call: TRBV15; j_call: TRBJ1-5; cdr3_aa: CATSRGGWEPQHF
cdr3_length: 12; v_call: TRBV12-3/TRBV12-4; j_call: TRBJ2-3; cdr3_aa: CASSFDRVKQYF
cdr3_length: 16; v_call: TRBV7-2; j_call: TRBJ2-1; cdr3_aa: CASSLRVGGGYNEQFF
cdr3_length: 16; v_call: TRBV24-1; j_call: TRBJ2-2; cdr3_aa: CATSDAGTTRTGELFF
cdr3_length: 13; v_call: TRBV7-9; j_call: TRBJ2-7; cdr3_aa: CASSPSRVEEQYF
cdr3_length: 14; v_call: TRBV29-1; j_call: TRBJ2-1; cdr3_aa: CSVEGQGGYNEQFF
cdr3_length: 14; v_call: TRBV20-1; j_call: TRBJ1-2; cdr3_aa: CSAPLRQGTYGYTF
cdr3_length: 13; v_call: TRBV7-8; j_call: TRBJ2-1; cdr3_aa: CASSLERDYEQFF
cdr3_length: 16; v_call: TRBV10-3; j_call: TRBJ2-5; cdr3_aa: CAISTNVASGLKTQYF
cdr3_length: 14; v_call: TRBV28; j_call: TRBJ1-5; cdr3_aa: CASRPGQGHQPQHF
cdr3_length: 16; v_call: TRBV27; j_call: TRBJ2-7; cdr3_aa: CASSVDLHSAQGKQYF
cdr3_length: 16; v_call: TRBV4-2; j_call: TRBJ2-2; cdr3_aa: CASSQEVGGPVGELFF
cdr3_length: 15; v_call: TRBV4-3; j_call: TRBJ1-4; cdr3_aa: CASSQGSGTNEKLFF
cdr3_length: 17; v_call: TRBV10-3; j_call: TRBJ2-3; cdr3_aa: CAISESGFSGGTDTQYF
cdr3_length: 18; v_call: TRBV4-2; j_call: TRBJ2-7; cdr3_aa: CASSLRTSGSHRGDEQYF
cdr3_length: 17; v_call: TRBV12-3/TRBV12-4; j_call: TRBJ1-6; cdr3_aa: CASSPPGTGRYNSPLHF
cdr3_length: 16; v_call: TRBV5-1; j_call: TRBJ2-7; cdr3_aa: CASSLEGTGNIYEQYF
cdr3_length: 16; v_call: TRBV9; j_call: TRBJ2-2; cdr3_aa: CASSVAAGGLTGELFF
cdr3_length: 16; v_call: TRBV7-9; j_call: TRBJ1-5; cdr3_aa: CASSIGTGGMNQPQHF
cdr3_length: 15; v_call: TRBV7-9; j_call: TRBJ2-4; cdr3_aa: CASSLGWLAKNIQYF
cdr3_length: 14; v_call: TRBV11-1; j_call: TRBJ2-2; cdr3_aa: CASSPVRSAGELFF
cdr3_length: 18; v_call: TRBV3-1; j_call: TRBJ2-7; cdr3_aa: CASSPRGIAAFSSYEQYF
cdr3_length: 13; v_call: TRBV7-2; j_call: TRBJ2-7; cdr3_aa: CASSTWGVYEQYF
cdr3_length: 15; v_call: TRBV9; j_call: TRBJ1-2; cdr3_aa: CASSVEDGPNYGYTF
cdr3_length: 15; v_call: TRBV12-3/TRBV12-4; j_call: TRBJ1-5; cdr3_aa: CASSLEAGSNQPQHF
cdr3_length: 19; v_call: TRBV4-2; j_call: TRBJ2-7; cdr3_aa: CASRDLTGVTGFGSYEQYF
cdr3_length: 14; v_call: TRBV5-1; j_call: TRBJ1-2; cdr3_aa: CASSSQTSNYGYTF
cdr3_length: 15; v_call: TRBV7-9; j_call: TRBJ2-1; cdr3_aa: CASSPGQLIYNEQFF
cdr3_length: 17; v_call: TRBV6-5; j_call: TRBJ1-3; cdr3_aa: CASSSTGHIFSGNTIYF
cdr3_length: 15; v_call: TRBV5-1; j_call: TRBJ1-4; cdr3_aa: CASSRDRGSDEKLFF
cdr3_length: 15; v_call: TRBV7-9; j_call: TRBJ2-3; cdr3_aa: CASSWRATSSDTQYF
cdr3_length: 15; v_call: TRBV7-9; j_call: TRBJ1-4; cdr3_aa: CASSFAGTVNEKLFF
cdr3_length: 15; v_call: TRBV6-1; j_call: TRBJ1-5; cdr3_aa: CASSEPSVGGYYQHF
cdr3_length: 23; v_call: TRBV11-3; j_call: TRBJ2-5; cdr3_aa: CASSLVGLAGGPTKIQYQETQYF
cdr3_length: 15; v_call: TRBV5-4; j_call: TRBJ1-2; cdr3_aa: CASSSGPKSNYGYTF
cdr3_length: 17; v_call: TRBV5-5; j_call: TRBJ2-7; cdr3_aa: CASSPRTVTTLTYEQYF
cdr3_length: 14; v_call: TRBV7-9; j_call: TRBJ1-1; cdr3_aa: CASRLMVGDTEAFF
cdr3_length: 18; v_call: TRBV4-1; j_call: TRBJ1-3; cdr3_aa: CASSQVEPGPRSGNTIYF